The 2 T cell receptor beta chains given below trace back to one sample, sequenced in a study of blood T cell repertoires in COVID-19. Using immunoSEQ multiplex PCR, the repertoire was profiled, and TCRdb retains in-frame clones only, with some absent. The data contain 350,000 to 450,000 clones, roughly 90% of them singletons. Specimen: peripheral blood. The receptors come from a man in his forties or fifties with acute or convalescent COVID-19.

CDR3 in amino acids: CASSLRGQGNQPQHF. In DNA, the CDR3 is TGTGCCAGCAGCTTAAGGGGACAGGGGAATCAGCCCCAGCATTTT. The J gene is TRBJ1-5, the V gene TRBV7-2; 10 positions agree with TRBD1. The J segment lost 4 bases and the V segment lost 2 bases, leaving 2 bases of the junction unmatched. There are 15 residues in the CDR3. Germline V gene data show CDR1 as SGHTA and CDR2 as FQGNSA.

V gene TRBV6-2 or TRBV6-3 combines with J gene TRBJ1-6, with 7 bases lining up with TRBD1. CDR3 size: 16 residues. The trim removed 2 bases at V and 6 bases at J, leaving 7 bases unmatched. Germline V gene data show CDR1 as MNHEY and CDR2 as SVGEGT. The CDR3 loop is CASSYPTGTVNSPLHF. DNA of the CDR3: TGTGCCAGCAGTTACCCTACCGGGACAGTTAATTCACCCCTCCACTTT.